This T cell receptor (beta chain) was identified in a study of cytomegalovirus exposure and HLA in healthy donors (dated by TCRdb to about 2017). In terms of the full investigation: An earlier analysis of several hundred of the donors reported over 250 Gb of sequence data and 90 million to 120 million unique TCR beta sequences obtained from roughly 170 million T cells. Donor age, sex, ethnicity and CMV serostatus were compiled alongside the repertoire data. Typing coverage differed by locus: A, B, C, DRB1 and DQB1 were typed in roughly 629-630 donors, DQA1 in approximately 520, DPA1 in over 600, and DPB1 in roughly 450. Every discovery cohort repertoire had been produced on one sequencing platform. Of the 300 to 500 genotyped donors, 65% to 90% were placed in the genetic ancestry cluster associated with self-reported Caucasian donors. Rather than drawing on any new phenotypic data, the later analysis identified candidate immune exposures from TCR beta sequences and the way those sequences occurred across donors. The study was designed to test whether signatures of past pathogen exposure could be identified by cataloging public T cell receptors. To predict cytomegalovirus infection status, the study combined high-throughput TCR immunosequencing, statistical association of individual TCRs with disease status, and machine learning. An earlier analysis of 587 of the donors used high-throughput TCR beta sequencing to judge whether each TCR beta V gene segment behaved as functional or pseudogenic. Along with the roughly 670-subject first cohort, a separate validation cohort of over 90 different subjects was used. To study patterns of TCR occurrence, a later analysis re-analyzed previously published TCR beta repertoires from 550 to 800 donors and added high-resolution HLA genotyping. Because of strong linkage in the cohort, 4 to 6 DR-DQ haplotypes were treated as single units for association and clustering. Among some 410 genotyped donors of the cohort, an average of roughly 230,000 unique TCR beta nucleotide sequences was sequenced per donor, of which about 18% were non-productive. Around 320 gigabases of sequencing data and roughly 90 million unique TCR sequences were included in an early release covering about 700 HLA-typed donors. Using immunosequencing, the study profiled T cell repertoires from fewer than 700 subjects and related those repertoires to cytomegalovirus serostatus. Genome-wide SNP genotypes for about 65% of the roughly 670 donors were used in a later genetic analysis, which treated that subset as a discovery cohort. HLA typing included class I and class II loci at four-digit resolution.

The cohort consisted of 666 healthy bone marrow donors. Cohort members were all nominally healthy when sampled, although unrecorded immune exposures were likely present. CMV serostatus was recorded as positive for 250 to 300 and negative for about 55% of the roughly 670 cohort members, whereas no CMV serostatus was recorded for the donor in question. Each donor provided a peripheral blood sample, and peripheral blood mononuclear cells were used for TCR beta sequencing. Genomic DNA extraction from the blood cell samples was performed with the Qiagen DNeasy Blood Extraction Kit. Notes on this clone: It lacks a known antigen. No base quality information exists; no much larger clone differs at one position.

The paper as a whole reports these results and caveats: In vitro tests confirmed that a few of the cytomegalovirus-associated TCR beta chains recognize cytomegalovirus antigens. Immune exposure information for the cohort was limited to CMV serostatus. A later genetic analysis reported fewer N-insertions in productive TCRs among donors in an Asian-associated ancestry cluster than the approximately 670-donor mean. A further reported finding was that TCR beta sequences accurately predicted the HLA-A and HLA-B alleles for most subjects in the first cohort. The sequencing pipeline was judged likely to have produced a cluster of highly shared sequence variants as a technical artifact. According to a later analysis, parvovirus B19, influenza, CMV and Epstein-Barr virus appeared linked to several top co-occurrence clusters. Cytomegalovirus status was reported to be diagnosed by the classifier with high specificity and sensitivity in both the original and validation cohorts. Because counts were too low, roughly 17 rarely observed V segments, including chromosome 9 orphons, were left out of the earlier analysis of 500 to 750 of the donors. Broadly in line with IMGT annotations, most TCR beta V segments showed up in productive rearrangements about 87% or about 30% of the time in an earlier analysis of under 700 of the donors. Most TCR sequences were seen in very few donors, while some public TCRs were found in many individuals. Presence/absence analyses assumed roughly uniform sequencing depth across donors, an assumption that may not hold. An association between a missense DCLRE1C variant and V-gene and J-gene trimming of TCR beta chains was found in a later genetic analysis and replicated in an independent cohort. Most CMV-associated TCR beta chains appeared to be HLA-restricted in a later analysis, and the HLA associations seemed to be driven largely by CMV exposure. At a false discovery rate of 0.05, a later analysis linked 16,951 TCR beta sequences to specific HLA alleles. Linkage disequilibrium might explain the correlated functional status among segregating V segments, but an unknown experimental factor could not be ruled out. The authors suggested that the approach could potentially be generalized to other disease states and immunological phenotypes. The study listed 150 to 200 TCR beta chains as associated with cytomegalovirus. Only TCR beta chains were sequenced in this cohort, and the absence of alpha or paired-chain data limited detectable features. The 87-base-pair reads could not distinguish some IMGT-functional V segments, including TRBV6-2 and TRBV6-3, so those segments were excluded. Because HLA typing was unavailable for some donors at each locus, only the typed subset was used in association tests. Compared with equally common non-associated chains, HLA-associated TCR beta chains in a later analysis were more clonally expanded and had lower generation probabilities. Assigning TCR associations to individual alleles was difficult when HLA alleles, especially DR and DQ, strongly co-occurred. A later analysis found that TCR association rates varied across HLA loci, with DRB1 alleles showing the most associated TCRs and HLA-C alleles the fewest.

Library construction relied on the immunoSEQ multiplex PCR assay. For the multiplex PCR, a mixture combining 60 forward primers for TCR Vbeta segments and 13 reverse primers for TCR Jbeta segments was used. Amplification of the CDR3 region of rearranged TCR beta genes was performed with a multiplex PCR assay on genomic DNA. The amplified TCR beta libraries were sequenced on the Illumina HiSeq System as 87-base-pair reads. The source study handled its data this way. Across the roughly 670 repertoires, a later analysis counted 78 million or so unique TCR beta chains, 9 million to 14 million of which were shared by at least two donors. Raw reads were error-corrected and collapsed into unique sequences by a nearest-neighbor algorithm in which closely related sequences were merged to remove PCR and sequencing errors. CDR3 sequences were aligned to IMGT reference sequences to assign V, D and J gene segments. For a sequence to be retained, a match of at least six nucleotides was required to both a V gene segment and a J gene segment. A rearrangement counted as productive if the CDR3 had no stop codons and remained in frame with V and J, and every other rearrangement counted as non-productive. CDR3 was defined according to IMGT convention as the region running from the second conserved V-encoded cysteine to the conserved J-encoded phenylalanine. The earlier analysis of some 580 of the donors excluded any sequence lacking an unambiguous match to a single V gene segment. An earlier analysis of just under 600 of the donors called V segments functional above 56.7% productive rearrangements and segregating when the between-donor standard deviation exceeded 5%. To diagnose cytomegalovirus status from the catalog of TCR beta chain sequences, a statistical classification framework was built. A later analysis assigned V and J genes by comparing TCR nucleotide sequences with IMGT/GENE-DB human TR gene sequences. The TCRdist pipeline was used in a later analysis to assign CDR3 sequences and most-parsimonious VDJ recombination scenarios. In a later analysis, every TCR beta chain was defined by the combination of its CDR3 amino acid sequence and its V-gene family, and reads without a unique V-gene family were dropped. As a way to deal with suspected cross-contamination and a sequencing artifact, a later analysis dropped approximately 590 nucleotide sequences that were highly shared and had low generation probability. In a later analysis, a clonal expansion index was calculated for each public chain from normalized within-repertoire ranks of inferred template counts. A later analysis computed generation probabilities with a VDJ recombination model fitted to out-of-frame rearrangements, and checked the results against IGoR. A later analysis scored TCR-TCR, TCR-HLA and TCR-CMV co-occurrence with hypergeometric tests, applying a repertoire-size bias correction to TCR pairs. A later analysis estimated false discovery rates by permuting HLA or CMV assignments 20 times. A later analysis grouped co-occurring TCRs with DBSCAN, adding TCRdist sequence similarity when clustering within HLA-allele-positive subsets. Co-occurrence clustering excluded repertoires with fewer than 30,000 or more than 120,000 public chains, plus five with anomalous nucleotide sharing. TCRdb stores this immuneACCESS table with in-frame sequences only. Part of the clones is absent; in the studies checked, under half of the shortfall reflects unresolved V genes, and no reason is known for the rest. V and J calls and clone size follow that table, whereas D and trimming were derived from the DNA. Within this sample are 80,000 to 100,000 clones, with 81% of them counted one time only. 10% to 13% of the sample is taken by the ten largest.

From the germline V gene (reference sequence), CDR1 is SGHNT and CDR2 is YYREEE. The CDR3 holds 16 amino acids from the cysteine to the phenylalanine. Kept here is only the CDR3 DNA, which spans 48 bases and is read in frame from base 1. The V and J ends are trimmed by 0 bases and 2 bases, leaving 14 bases between them. The rearranged segments are TRBV5-4 and TRBJ1-2, with TRBD1 perhaps the D gene, on 5 matching bases. The receptor was isolated from a human donor in good health. Sample: PBMCs. The CDR3 reads CASSLGGQGGNYGYTF. Here is the DNA: TGTGCCAGCAGCTTGGGGGGCCAGGGTGGGAACTATGGCTACACCTTC.